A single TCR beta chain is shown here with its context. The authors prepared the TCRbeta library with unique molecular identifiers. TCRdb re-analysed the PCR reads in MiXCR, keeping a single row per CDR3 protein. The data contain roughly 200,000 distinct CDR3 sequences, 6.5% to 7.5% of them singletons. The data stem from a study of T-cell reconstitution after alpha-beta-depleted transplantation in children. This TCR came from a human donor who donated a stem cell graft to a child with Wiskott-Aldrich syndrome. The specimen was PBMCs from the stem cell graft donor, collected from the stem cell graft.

The CDR3 protein is CASSGGSGAIETQYF. CDR3 nucleotide sequence: TGTGCCAGCAGTGGAGGGTCGGGAGCTATCGAGACCCAGTACTTC. V usage is TRBV2 and J usage is TRBJ2-5, with D maybe TRBD2 (6 bases). V dropped 4 bases and J dropped 5 bases, with 17 bases sitting between them. Germline lookup yields CDR1 SNHLY and CDR2 FYNNEI. The CDR3 totals 15 residues. The full variable domain, with the rest looked up from reference TRBV2 and TRBJ2-5, is EPEVTQTPSHQVTQMGQEVILRCVPISNHLYFYWYRQILGQKVEFLVSFYNNEISEKSEIFDDQFSVERPDGSNFTLKIRSTKLEDSAMYFCASSGGSGAIETQYFGPGTRLLVL.